The 19 T cell receptor beta chains listed next were all sequenced from one sample in a study of cytomegalovirus exposure and HLA in healthy donors. Primers: 60 Vbeta forward and 13 Jbeta reverse. Libraries were prepared by immunoSEQ multiplex PCR; TCRdb keeps only in-frame clonotypes and omits some of them. The table shows around 52,000 clones, with roughly 80% occurring only once. Sequenced: PBMCs. These receptors were taken from a man aged 40-49 years in good health and CMV-seronegative.

The V gene is TRBV6-1, the J gene TRBJ1-4; D gene uncertain. The germline V gene encodes CDR1 MNHNS and CDR2 SASEGT. The CDR3 runs to 14 residues. V gave up 5 bases and J gave up 5 bases, with 12 bases separating them. The CDR3 nucleotides read TGTGCCAGCAGTTATGAACAAAAAAATGAAAAACTGTTTTTT. It is translated as CASSYEQKNEKLFF.

The chain joins TRBV5-3 to TRBJ2-1; possible D gene TRBD1, 6 bases. TRBV5-3 is annotated as an ORF whose role is uncertain. With 5 bases removed from V and 8 bases from J, the gap between germline ends came to 11 bases. The CDR3 sequence is 12 residues long. CDR3 nucleotide sequence: TGTGCCAGAAGAACCTCAGGGGATGAGCAGTTCTTC. Translating gives CARRTSGDEQFF.

The chain is built from TRBV28 and TRBJ1-4, with no clear D. CDR1 and CDR2 (germline): MDHEN, SYDVKM. CDR3 size: 15 residues. V lost 6 bases and J lost 7, with 18 bases in between. This CDR3 is CASSPPGRVFEKLFF. The CDR3 DNA reads as TGTGCCAGCAGCCCCCCGGGGAGGGTTTTTGAAAAACTGTTTTTT.

The chain combines TRBV29-1 with TRBJ2-1; a possible D gene is TRBD2 (5 bases). This CDR3 comprises 14 residues. Trimming left V 4 bases short and J 0 bases short, with 10 bases between. CDR1 is SQVTM, CDR2 ANQGSEA, per germline. The CDR3 sequence: CSVVIGSSYNEQFF. The CDR3 bases are TGCAGCGTTGTTATTGGGAGCTCCTACAATGAGCAGTTCTTC.

The genes are TRBV7-9 and TRBJ2-1; 7 bases match TRBD2. Germline CDR1 SEHNR, CDR2 FQNEAQ (reference sequence). The CDR3 length is 18 residues. The V gene end was trimmed by 2 bases and the J gene end by 7 bases; junction bases not matched to a gene: 17. The CDR3 here is CASSLRRGRGEFDNEQFF. CDR3 DNA sequence: TGTGCCAGCAGCTTAAGGCGCGGACGGGGGGAATTCGATAATGAGCAGTTCTTC.

This sequence joins TRBV12-5 and TRBJ1-1, with a possible D match to TRBD1 (5 bases). Germline lookup yields CDR1 LGHNT and CDR2 FRNRAP. The CDR3 runs 17 residues. V lost 0 bases, J lost 0 bases, and 14 bases lay in between. The CDR3 loop is CASGLVVGEFMNTEAFF. Here the CDR3 DNA reads TGTGCTAGTGGTTTGGTGGTAGGGGAATTTATGAACACTGAAGCTTTCTTT. Looking up the rest from reference TRBV12-5 and TRBJ1-1 gives the full variable domain: DARVTQTPRHKVTEMGQEVTMRCQPILGHNTVFWYRQTMMQGLELLAYFRNRAPLDDSGMPKDRFSAEMPDATLATLKIQPSEPRDSAVYFCASGLVVGEFMNTEAFFGQGTRLTVV.

J is TRBJ2-7 and V is TRBV27; 8 nucleotides agree with TRBD1. After removal of 5 bases from V and 3 bases from J, the junction contained 12 bases not matched to a gene. CDR3 length equals 16 residues. Germline V lookup: CDR1 MNHEY, CDR2 SMNVEV (reference sequence). The chain's CDR3 is CASSPPPGGVIYEQYF. CDR3 coding DNA: TGTGCCAGCAGTCCCCCCCCAGGGGGCGTTATCTACGAGCAGTACTTC.

The rearrangement joins TRBV7-8 to TRBJ2-5, with D hard to call. Germline CDR1 reads SGHVS; CDR2 reads FQNEAQ. The CDR3 extends over 13 amino acids. The V end was cut by 1 base, the J end by 5 bases, with 8 bases between. CDR3 nucleotide sequence: TGTGCCAGCAGCTTAGTCTATGATGAGACCCAGTACTTC. Translation gives CASSLVYDETQYF.

The chain employs TRBV28 and TRBJ2-2; 9 bases agree with TRBD2. This CDR3 has 19 amino acids. Germline V gives CDR1 MDHEN, CDR2 SYDVKM. Trimming took 5 bases from V and 5 from J; bases not matched to a gene: 18. This CDR3 is CASSTHHQGLAGGTGELFF. As DNA, the CDR3 is TGTGCCAGCAGTACACACCACCAGGGACTAGCTGGGGGAACCGGGGAGCTGTTTTTT.

This chain's CDR3 is CASSLGGVNTEAFF. CDR3 DNA: TGTGCCAGCAGCTTGGGGGGGGTGAACACTGAAGCTTTCTTT. This rearrangement joins TRBV7-9 to TRBJ1-1, with a possible D match to TRBD1 (5 bases). The length of the CDR3 is 14 residues. The V end lost 3 bases, the J end lost 0 bases, and 8 bases lay between the germline ends. Germline V gene lookup returns CDR1 SEHNR and CDR2 FQNEAQ (reference sequence).

The chain employs TRBV5-6 and TRBJ2-1; TRBD1 matches 7 bases. The CDR3 contains 16 residues. V lost 1 base, J lost 6 bases, and 10 bases stayed unmatched. The germline gives CDR1 SGHDT, CDR2 YYEEEE. The CDR3 reads CASSLSPGQFSNEQFF. CDR3 DNA: TGTGCCAGCAGCTTGTCTCCGGGACAGTTTTCCAATGAGCAGTTCTTC.

This clone was counted only a few times. V usage is TRBV6-5 and J usage is TRBJ2-1, with D tentatively TRBD2 (7 bases). The germline gives CDR1 MNHEY, CDR2 SVGAGI. Trimming stripped 2 bases from V and 5 bases from J, with 16 bases between. CDR3 length equals 16 residues. CDR3 residues: CASSYLSGGPHNEQFF. CDR3 in DNA: TGTGCCAGCAGTTACCTTTCCGGGGGGCCTCACAATGAGCAGTTCTTC.

The chain recombines TRBV9 with TRBJ2-7; 8 nucleotides align to TRBD2. V was clipped by 4 bases and J by 4 bases; unmatched bases: 4. CDR1 and CDR2 (germline): SGDLS, YYNGEE. CDR3 length: 13 residues. As DNA, the CDR3 is TGTGCCAGCAGCCGGACTAGCTCGTACGAGCAGTACTTC. This gives the protein CASSRTSSYEQYF.

The chain links TRBV11-2 to TRBJ1-3, with 7 bases fitting TRBD1. CDR3 length: 15 amino acids. Germline loops: CDR1 SGHAT, CDR2 FQNNGV. J gave up 0 bases and V 5 bases, and 4 bases lay outside the gene matches. This chain's CDR3 is CASSKGTASGNTIYF. In nucleotides, the CDR3 is TGTGCCAGCAGCAAAGGGACAGCCTCTGGAAACACCATATATTTT.

The chain recombines TRBV2 with TRBJ2-1; TRBD1 agrees at 7 bases. Germline V gene sequence: CDR1 SNHLY, CDR2 FYNNEI. J lost 6 bases, V lost 6 bases, and 14 bases had no gene match. The length of the CDR3 is 16 residues. The CDR3 sequence: CASSEGPGQPVNEQFF. The CDR3 DNA reads TGTGCCAGCAGCGAGGGTCCGGGACAGCCTGTCAATGAGCAGTTCTTC.

The V and J genes are TRBV19 and TRBJ2-5; TRBD1 agrees at 7 bases. V trimming: 3 bases; J trimming: 5 bases; junction bases outside the gene matches: 9. Per germline, CDR1 LNHDA and CDR2 SQIVND (reference sequence). CDR3 length: 15 amino acids. The CDR3 region has the DNA TGTGCCAGTAGTATTAGACAGGGTTCTTGGGAGACCCAGTACTTC. Protein: CASSIRQGSWETQYF.

This clone occurred once. V is TRBV7-2 and J is TRBJ1-4, with no clear D. This CDR3 region has 15 residues. Trimming stripped 6 bases from V and 8 bases from J, with 19 bases between. Germline CDR1 and CDR2: SGHTA and FQGNSA. The CDR3 protein is CASSQLLAAGEKLFF. For the CDR3, the DNA is TGTGCCAGCAGTCAACTTTTGGCTGCAGGAGAAAAACTGTTTTTT. Combining the CDR3 with reference TRBV7-2 and TRBJ1-4 gives the whole variable domain GAGVSQSPSNKVTEKGKDVELRCDPISGHTALYWYRQSLGQGLEFLIYFQGNSAPDKSGLPSDRFSAERTGGSVSTLTIQRTQQEDSAVYLCASSQLLAAGEKLFFGSGTQLSVL.

This chain links TRBV7-8 with TRBJ1-3; D unclear. V was trimmed by 2 bases and J by 0 bases, leaving 8 bases between them. This CDR3 spans 15 amino acids. Germline V gene sequence: CDR1 SGHVS, CDR2 FQNEAQ. The CDR3, as DNA: TGTGCCAGCAGCTTATTCGGGGACTCTGGAAACACCATATATTTT. Its protein product is CASSLFGDSGNTIYF.

The rearrangement uses TRBV13 and TRBJ2-5; the D is unclear. Germline loops: CDR1 PRHDT, CDR2 FYEKMQ (reference sequence). V lost 1 base to trimming and J lost 0 bases, with 12 bases between them. This CDR3 comprises 16 residues. DNA of the CDR3: TGTGCCAGCAGCTTAGAGGCGGAACTAAACCAAGAGACCCAGTACTTC. Translating gives CASSLEAELNQETQYF.